This passage covers 9 T cell receptor beta chains from one sample sequenced in a study of T-cell memory formation after mild COVID-19. TCRdb passed the 5' RACE reads through MiXCR, listing each CDR3 protein once. Among approximately 260,000 distinct CDR3 sequences, over 15% were seen once, and the ten largest hold around 23%. Sequenced: PBMCs or a T cell subset sorted from them (not recorded which). Every receptor here comes from a man aged 18 to 29 who had mild COVID-19 (a few samples of this study predate the infection). Cell type and time point are not known.

The J gene is TRBJ1-2, the V gene TRBV19; TRBD1 might be the D (5 bases). Germline V gene lookup returns CDR1 LNHDA and CDR2 SQIVND (reference sequence). The CDR3 is 11 amino acids. Trimming removed 7 bases at V and 7 bases at J, with 10 bases between. As DNA, the CDR3 is TGTGCCAGTAACCTAGGGGCTGGCTACACCTTC. Protein product: CASNLGAGYTF.

The V gene is TRBV29-1, the J gene TRBJ1-6; possibly TRBD1 for D (5 bases). The CDR3 loop spans 12 amino acids. V was clipped by 4 bases and J by 15 bases, with 16 bases between them. The germline V gene has CDR1 SQVTM and CDR2 ANQGSEA. This CDR3 is CSVVTGQGILHF. The CDR3 DNA is TGCAGCGTTGTCACGGGTCAGGGTATCCTCCACTTT.

This clonotype appeared a few times. The chain links TRBV7-2 to TRBJ1-6, with 7 bases that match TRBD1. V shed 4 bases and J 14 bases; nucleotides not matched to a gene: 11. The CDR3 has 14 residues. CDR1 is SGHTA, CDR2 FQGNSA, per germline. CDR3 DNA: TGTGCCAGCAGCTCGGGACAGACCATCTCGGCCCTCCACTTT. This codes for CASSSGQTISALHF.

This clonotype was detected only a few times. This chain uses TRBV13 with TRBJ2-7; no definite D call. V lost 5 bases and J 3 bases, leaving 11 bases between the germline ends. This CDR3 contains 13 residues. The V gene's germline CDR1 is PRHDT and CDR2 FYEKMQ (reference sequence). The CDR3 region has the DNA TGTGCCAGCAGCCCCCCCAATTACTACGAGCAGTACTTC. Translation gives CASSPPNYYEQYF.

This clonotype was counted ten times or more. The rearrangement uses TRBV20-1 and TRBJ2-5; D might be TRBD1 or TRBD2, each matching 5 bases. Germline loops: CDR1 DFQATT, CDR2 SNEGSKA (reference sequence). The V end was cut by 1 base, the J end by 2 bases, with 14 bases between. The CDR3 extends over 15 amino acids. The CDR3 nucleotides are TGCAGTGCTAGAGGGGGCGGGTACAGTCAAGAGACCCAGTACTTC. As protein: CSARGGGYSQETQYF.

This clonotype was recorded a few times. V and J are TRBV12-3 or TRBV12-4 and TRBJ2-1; possibly TRBD1 for D (6 bases). The CDR3 sequence is 14 residues long. The V gene lost 6 bases and the J gene lost 4 bases, with 13 bases spanning the gap. CDR3 in amino acids: CASRPGQAYNEQFF. The CDR3 coding sequence is TGTGCCAGCAGGCCGGGACAAGCATACAATGAGCAGTTCTTC.

The sample holds a few counts of this clonotype. The V gene is TRBV5-1, the J gene TRBJ2-7; unclear D gene. The CDR3 is 14 amino acids. Between the trimmed V and J ends, which lost 7 bases and 5 bases, there was a span of 19 bases. Germline CDR1 is SGHRS and CDR2 is YFSETQ. Here the CDR3 reads CASVLGPESDEQYF. Written as DNA, the CDR3 is TGCGCCAGCGTTTTAGGCCCTGAGTCGGACGAGCAGTACTTC.

J is TRBJ2-3 and V is TRBV7-3; 8 bases map to TRBD2. Trimming cost V 5 bases and J 2 bases; bases outside gene matches: 9. The V gene's germline CDR1 is SGHTA and CDR2 FQGTGA. This CDR3 is 16 amino acids long. The CDR3 spells CASSPMGSGVTDTQYF. The CDR3 bases are TGTGCCAGCAGCCCAATGGGTAGCGGGGTCACAGATACGCAGTATTTT.

In its sample, this clonotype was seen many times. This rearrangement joins TRBV11-2 to TRBJ2-5; D is possibly TRBD2 (6 bases). The germline V gene has CDR1 SGHAT and CDR2 FQNNGV. Trimming removed 1 base from V and 2 bases from J, with 11 bases in between. This CDR3 is built from 15 residues. CDR3 region: CASSLAPGGQETQYF. CDR3 nucleotide sequence: TGTGCCAGCAGCTTAGCCCCTGGGGGGCAAGAGACCCAGTACTTC.